This TCR beta chain was sequenced during a study of T cell responses to AZD1222 COVID-19 vaccine (dated by TCRdb to about 2021). Notes on the research overall: Because spike-specific TCR depth and breadth did not differ between the two schedules, AZD1222 recipients who got a second dose at roughly 4 weeks were pooled with those who got a second dose at roughly 12 weeks. A total of 230 or so trial participants underwent TCR sequencing, of whom 207 received two doses of AZD1222 and some 25 received two doses of the MenACWY control vaccine. Trial participants were enrolled into age subgroups of 18-55, 56-69 and 70-plus years, which contained about 150, 27 and 61 TCR-sequenced participants, respectively. The research as a whole found: After two AZD1222 doses, both the breadth and the depth of spike-specific TCRs were significantly higher than at day 0 and than in MenACWY recipients. Only a handful of AZD1222 recipients were SARS-CoV-2 seropositive at baseline, limiting conclusions about previously exposed vaccinees. In the small 56-69-year group, the increase in depth fell short of significance, most likely because of low power. Participants were mostly white British and included more females than males, and it was suggested by the authors that clonal diversity may have been underestimated. Nearly half of unique spike-specific TCRs reportedly recognized epitopes outside regions mutated in the B.1.351 and B.1.1.7 variants. CD4 TCRs associated with the vaccine covered the entire spike protein, and the dominant responses were in regions 160-218 and 743-854. Because no day 14 peak-response samples were available, repertoires were characterized only after the peak T cell response.

The CDR3 regions of human TCRbeta chains were analyzed by immunosequencing. On the authors' methods: Repertoire TCRs were checked for matches against a reference library of SARS-CoV-2-specific TCRs that had been generated using the MIRA antigen-specificity platform. Breadth meant the fraction of unique TCRs that were SARS-CoV-2-associated, whereas depth meant the fraction of total T cells that were SARS-CoV-2-associated. Using the MIRA data, every spike-specific TCR was mapped to the spike region that the TCR reacted to and assigned to either a CD4 or a CD8 class. Log10-transformed breadth and depth values were compared by one-way ANOVA with Sidak's multiple comparisons tests. Sourced from immuneACCESS, this table was stored by TCRdb with only in-frame sequences that have V and J called. A share of the clones is absent; for the studies checked, an unresolved V gene accounts for under half, and the remainder has no known explanation. The V and J calls and clone size are taken from that table; D and trimming were inferred from the DNA. In all, the sample holds tens of thousands of clones, and around 90% of those were seen once. The top ten clones comprise about 7.3% of the sample.

The CDR3 numbers 14 residues from cysteine through phenylalanine. Of all the DNA, just the CDR3 is kept, 42 bases in frame from base 1. For CDR1 and CDR2, the germline V gene lists MNHNS and SASEGT. Sample time point, as interpreted from the label and publication: baseline before first vaccination. Samples from vaccinated people were obtained from the UK trials COV001 and COV002, which included a single-blind randomized controlled phase 2/3 trial of AZD1222 (ChAdOx1 nCoV-19) in healthy adults. For TCRbeta chain sequencing, PBMC samples were collected from trial participants at day 0 and at day 28 after the second dose. In regard to this clone: What antigen it recognizes has not been identified. At one end the junction does not follow the germline gene, possibly because of a read error.

Source: peripheral blood, taken on day 0 of AZD1222 vaccination. This clonotype was sampled from an adult in good health. The chain links TRBV6-1 with TRBJ1-4; a tentative D call is TRBD1 (6 bases match). The CDR3 region: CASSEGGRDEKLFF. The DNA sequence is TGTGCCAGCAGCGAAGGGGGACGTGATGAAAAACTGTTTTTT.